This T cell receptor (beta chain) was sequenced during a study of blood T cell repertoires in COVID-19. Overall study: Sites in the United States, Italy and Spain provided acute and convalescent COVID-19 samples.

As processed by the authors: Amplification with reference gene primers provided the estimates of nucleated cell counts. Only in-frame clones appear in the TCRdb table, and some are missing; sequencing was by immunoSEQ multiplex PCR. V and J calls and clone size are those listed in that table; D and trimming were worked out from the DNA. Of over 200,000 clones in the sample, approximately 80% were seen once. The CDR3 runs to 15 residues. The germline V gene has CDR1 SGDLS and CDR2 YYNGEE. Trimming took off 2 bases at V and 1 base at J, with 11 bases between the two ends. Those enrolled, adults aged roughly 18 to 90 years, came from around 24 US areas. Participant-reported clinical history was the basis for cohort assignment.

This TCR derives from a woman in her fifties or sixties with acute COVID-19. The sequenced sample consisted of PBMCs or T cells enriched from blood (not recorded which). The chain couples TRBV9 to TRBJ2-3, with a tentative D call TRBD2 (5 bases). Here the CDR3 reads CASSVDFGGTDTQYF. The CDR3 nucleotides are TGTGCCAGCAGCGTGGACTTCGGGGGCACAGATACGCAGTATTTT.